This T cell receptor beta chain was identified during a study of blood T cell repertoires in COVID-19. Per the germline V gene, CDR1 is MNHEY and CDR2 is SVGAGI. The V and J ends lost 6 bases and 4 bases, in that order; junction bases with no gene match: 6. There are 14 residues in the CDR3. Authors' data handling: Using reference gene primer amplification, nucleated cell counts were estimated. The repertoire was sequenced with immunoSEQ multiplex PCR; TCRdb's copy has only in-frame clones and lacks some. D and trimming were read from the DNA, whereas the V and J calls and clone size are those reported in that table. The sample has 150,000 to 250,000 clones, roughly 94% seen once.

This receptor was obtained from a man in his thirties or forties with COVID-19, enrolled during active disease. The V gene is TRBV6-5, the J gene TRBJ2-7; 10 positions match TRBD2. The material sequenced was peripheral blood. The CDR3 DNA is TGTGCCAGCAGGCAGCGGGGGGGGATTTACGAGCAGTACTTC. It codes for CASRQRGGIYEQYF.